The next 14 T cell receptor beta chains were all read from a single sample in a study of blood T cell repertoires in COVID-19. Sequencing was performed with immunoSEQ multiplex PCR; in TCRdb, only in-frame clones are kept and a portion is missing. This table has about 280,000 clones, roughly 85% appearing once. Sequencing was done on a sample of peripheral blood. These receptor sequences come from a man aged 50 to 60 with active or convalescent COVID-19.

The chain has TRBV4-1 and TRBJ2-7, with TRBD1 identical over 7 bases. V was clipped by 1 base and J by 4 bases; unmatched bases: 7. CDR1 MGHRA and CDR2 YSYEKL come from the germline V gene. The CDR3 is 15 residues long. This CDR3 is CASSQGTGAQYEQYF. CDR3 coding DNA: TGCGCCAGCAGCCAAGGAACAGGGGCCCAATACGAGCAGTACTTC.

The V call is TRBV7-2, the J call TRBJ2-7; TRBD1 matches at 9 bases. This CDR3 comprises 16 residues. The junction had 14 bases not matched to a gene; V was cut back by 4 bases and J by 7 bases. Germline values: CDR1 SGHTA, CDR2 FQGNSA. The CDR3 nucleotides read TGTGCCAGCAGCTATATCGGGGGGACAGGGCGAGGGGAGCAGTACTTC. This translates into CASSYIGGTGRGEQYF.

The CDR3 reads CASGPTAGTVETQYF. CDR3 nucleotide sequence: TGTGCCAGCGGCCCAACGGCCGGGACAGTAGAGACCCAGTACTTC. This chain uses TRBV11-2 with TRBJ2-5, with TRBD1 matching 7 bases. The germline V gene encodes CDR1 SGHAT and CDR2 FQNNGV. The CDR3 spans 15 residues. V dropped 8 bases and J dropped 4; count of bases not matched to a gene: 13.

V and J are TRBV30 and TRBJ2-2; 14 bases line up with TRBD2. Germline V gene sequence: CDR1 GTSNPN, CDR2 SVGIG (reference sequence). Losses at the gene ends were 3 bases for V and 6 bases for J; bases not matched to a gene: 12. The CDR3 covers 18 residues. Here the CDR3 DNA reads TGTGCCTGGAGACCCCTGCTCGGGACTAGCGGGGGACCCGGGGAGCTGTTTTTT. Its translation is CAWRPLLGTSGGPGELFF.

The V and J genes are TRBV5-1 and TRBJ2-3; 7 bases match TRBD2. Germline loops: CDR1 SGHRS, CDR2 YFSETQ. CDR3 length equals 15 residues. V dropped 2 bases and J dropped 6; count of bases not matched to a gene: 9. This chain's CDR3 is CASSFGREGRDTQYF. The DNA for the CDR3 is TGCGCCAGCAGCTTTGGAAGGGAGGGCCGCGATACGCAGTATTTT.

The chain has TRBV6-2 or TRBV6-3 and TRBJ2-3; D is uncertain. V dropped 6 bases and J dropped 1 base, with 8 bases sitting between them. The CDR3 contains 13 residues. Germline V CDR1 and CDR2: MNHEY, SVGEGT. For the CDR3, the DNA is TGTGCCAGCAGCCTGTATCGCACAGATACGCAGTATTTT. Protein product: CASSLYRTDTQYF.

This rearrangement joins TRBV19 to TRBJ1-2, with TRBD1 identical over 7 bases. The CDR3 contains 13 residues. V dropped 9 bases and J dropped 3; count of bases not matched to a gene: 7. The germline gives CDR1 LNHDA, CDR2 SQIVND (reference sequence). CDR3 nucleotides: TGTGCCAGCCGGTCAGGGGGGTACTATGGCTACACCTTC. As protein: CASRSGGYYGYTF. The whole variable domain, remainder taken from reference TRBV19 and TRBJ1-2, is DGGITQSPKYLFRKEGQNVTLSCEQNLNHDAMYWYRQDPGQGLRLIYYSQIVNDFQKGDIAEGYSVSREKKESFPLTVTSAQKNPTAFYLCASRSGGYYGYTFGSGTRLTVV.

This clone turned up a few times. The J gene is TRBJ1-4, the V gene TRBV25-1, with D uncertain. V was trimmed by 3 bases and J by 4 bases, leaving 9 bases between them. The CDR3 spans 14 residues. Germline assignment: CDR1 MGHDK and CDR2 SYGVNS. The CDR3 nucleotides read TGTGCCAGCAGTGAGAGGGAGGGTAATGAAAAACTGTTTTTT. As protein: CASSEREGNEKLFF.

The table lists this clone with a count of one. The J gene is TRBJ2-7, the V gene TRBV7-2; perhaps TRBD2 as D (6 bases). The CDR3 runs to 13 residues. Germline V gene data show CDR1 as SGHTA and CDR2 as FQGNSA. V lost 5 bases and J 3 bases, leaving 11 bases between the germline ends. DNA of the CDR3: TGTGCCAGCAGCCCGGGACTTTTCTACGAGCAGTACTTC. The encoded protein is CASSPGLFYEQYF. The complete variable domain, with remaining parts taken from reference TRBV7-2 and TRBJ2-7, reads GAGVSQSPSNKVTEKGKDVELRCDPISGHTALYWYRQSLGQGLEFLIYFQGNSAPDKSGLPSDRFSAERTGGSVSTLTIQRTQQEDSAVYLCASSPGLFYEQYFGPGTRLTVT.

The V call is TRBV14, the J call TRBJ2-7; 9 bases are a match to TRBD1. V lost 6 bases to trimming and J lost 0 bases; unmatched junction nucleotides: 3. The CDR3 has 14 residues. Germline values: CDR1 SGHDN, CDR2 FVKESK. The CDR3: CASRRTGDSYEQYF. In DNA, the CDR3 is TGTGCCAGCAGACGGACAGGGGACTCCTACGAGCAGTACTTC.

This clone has more than one count but fewer than ten. The chain joins TRBV10-3 to TRBJ2-1; TRBD2 agrees at 11 bases. Germline CDR1 reads ENHRY; CDR2 reads SYGVKD. Trimming removed 9 bases from V and 7 bases from J; junction bases left unmatched: 5. The CDR3 has 13 amino acids. This CDR3 is CAIPGLAENEQFF. CDR3 DNA: TGTGCCATTCCGGGACTAGCGGAGAATGAGCAGTTCTTC.

The chain has TRBV19 and TRBJ2-1, with D possibly being TRBD2 (6 bases). Trimming stripped 11 bases from V and 2 bases from J, with 19 bases between. The germline V gene has CDR1 LNHDA and CDR2 SQIVND (reference sequence). This CDR3 has 15 amino acids. CDR3 protein: CASSLAGRPYNEQFF. The CDR3 DNA is TGTGCCTCTAGCCTGGCGGGAAGGCCCTACAATGAGCAGTTCTTC.

The chain joins TRBV9 to TRBJ2-1; 8 bases fit TRBD2. With 0 bases clipped from V and 2 bases from J, the junction kept 4 bases outside the gene matches. The CDR3 contains 16 residues. Germline V gene lookup returns CDR1 SGDLS and CDR2 YYNGEE. CDR3 nucleotide sequence: TGTGCCAGCAGCGTAGGAGTCGGGGGGGCCTACAATGAGCAGTTCTTC. Protein: CASSVGVGGAYNEQFF.

This chain links TRBV30 with TRBJ2-5, with a weak D call TRBD2 (7 bases). V was pared by 2 bases and J by 2 bases, with 15 bases between. The CDR3 totals 15 residues. Germline V lookup: CDR1 GTSNPN, CDR2 SVGIG (reference sequence). The CDR3 coding sequence is TGTGCCTGGAGTTTCGGGGGGCAAATACAAGAGACCCAGTACTTC. Amino acid sequence: CAWSFGGQIQETQYF.